These 5 T cell receptor beta chains came from one sample sequenced in a study of blood T cell repertoires in COVID-19. Data came from immunoSEQ multiplex PCR; TCRdb stores just in-frame clones and leaves some out. The table has 45,000 to 50,000 clones, nearly 85% seen once; the top ten hold under 8.5%. The sequenced sample was peripheral blood. All receptors derive from a man older than 75 in a cohort sampled during active COVID-19.

V usage is TRBV2 and J usage is TRBJ2-7; no clear D. The CDR3 runs 13 residues. V shed 2 bases and J shed 7 bases, with 12 bases lying between them. Germline V lookup: CDR1 SNHLY, CDR2 FYNNEI. For the CDR3, the DNA is TGTGCCAGCAGTGAATCTAGGTCCCGGGAGCAGTACTTC. The encoded protein is CASSESRSREQYF.

The gene calls are TRBV28 and TRBJ1-2; the D gene is possibly TRBD1 (5 bases). The CDR3 spans 14 residues. In germline, CDR1 is MDHEN, CDR2 SYDVKM. V dropped 5 bases and J dropped 2 bases, with 12 bases sitting between them. CDR3 loop: CASSMGGGNYGYTF. The CDR3 bases are TGTGCCAGCAGTATGGGGGGAGGAAACTATGGCTACACCTTC.

This clone came up once. In DNA form, the CDR3 reads TGTGCCAGCAGCCCGTTATCGCGCTCAAACAATGAGCAGTTCTTC. It encodes CASSPLSRSNNEQFF. The chain recombines TRBV7-8 with TRBJ2-1, with D hard to call. Trimming removed 5 bases at V and 5 bases at J, with 16 bases between. Germline CDR1 and CDR2: SGHVS and FQNEAQ. This CDR3 spans 15 amino acids. Variable domain in full (rest from reference TRBV7-8 and TRBJ2-1): GAGVSQSPRYKVAKRGQDVALRCDPISGHVSLFWYQQALGQGPEFLTYFQNEAQLDKSGLPSDRFFAERPEGSVSTLKIQRTQQEDSAVYLCASSPLSRSNNEQFFGPGTRLTVL.

The gene calls are TRBV27 and TRBJ2-3; a possible D gene is TRBD2 (6 bases). Per the germline V gene, CDR1 is MNHEY and CDR2 is SMNVEV (reference sequence). CDR3 length equals 14 residues. Trimming stripped 5 bases from V and 2 bases from J, with 11 bases between. CDR3 protein: CASSRGGVTDTQYF. CDR3 bases: TGTGCCAGCAGTCGTGGAGGGGTCACAGATACGCAGTATTTT.

V is TRBV11-2 and J is TRBJ2-7, with 7 positions matching TRBD2. Trimming at V came to 6 bases and at J to 7 bases, leaving 15 bases not matched to a gene. The CDR3 spans 15 residues. Germline V gene data show CDR1 as SGHAT and CDR2 as FQNNGV. CDR3: CASRPFGTKASEQYF. The CDR3 DNA reads TGTGCCAGCAGACCATTCGGGACTAAGGCTTCAGAGCAGTACTTC.